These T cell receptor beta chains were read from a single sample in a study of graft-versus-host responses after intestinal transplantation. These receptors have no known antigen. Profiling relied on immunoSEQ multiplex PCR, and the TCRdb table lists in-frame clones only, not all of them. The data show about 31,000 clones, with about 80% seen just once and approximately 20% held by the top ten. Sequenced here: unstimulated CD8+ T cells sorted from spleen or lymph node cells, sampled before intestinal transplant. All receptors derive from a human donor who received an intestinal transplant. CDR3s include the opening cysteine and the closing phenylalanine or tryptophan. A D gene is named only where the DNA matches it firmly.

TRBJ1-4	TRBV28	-	CATREAGNEKLFF
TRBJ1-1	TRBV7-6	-	CASSYRLNTEAFF
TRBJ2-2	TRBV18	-	CASSPPEGPNGELFF
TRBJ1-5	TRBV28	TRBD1	CASSPTGNNQPQHF
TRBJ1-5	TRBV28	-	CASSFEGPNQPQHF
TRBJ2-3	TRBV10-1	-	CASSEGGIQTDTQYF
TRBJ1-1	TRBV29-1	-	CSVGGGTEAFF
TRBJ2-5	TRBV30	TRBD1	CAWSKGRGRETQYF
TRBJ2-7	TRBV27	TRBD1	CASSFGQGGYEQYF
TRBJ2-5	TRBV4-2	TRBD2	CASSQKAGGQETQYF
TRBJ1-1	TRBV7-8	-	CASSFQVDTEAFF
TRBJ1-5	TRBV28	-	CASSSNSNQPQHF
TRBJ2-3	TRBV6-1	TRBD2	CASSEALAGGPDTQYF
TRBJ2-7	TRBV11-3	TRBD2	CASSEPGLAVYEQYF
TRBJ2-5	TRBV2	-	CASSEMGPQETQYF
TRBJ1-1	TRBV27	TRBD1	CASSFPGQGSRAFF
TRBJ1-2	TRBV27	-	CASSFGYTANYGYTF
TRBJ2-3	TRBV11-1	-	CASSLPPLAPNTDTQYF
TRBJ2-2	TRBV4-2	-	CASSQDFAGGGPGELFF
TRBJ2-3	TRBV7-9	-	CAGRQATDTQYF
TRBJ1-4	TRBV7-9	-	CASSLEGGRPNEKLFF
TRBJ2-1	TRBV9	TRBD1	CASSVAGTGVSIYNEQFF
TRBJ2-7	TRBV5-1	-	CASSLDGYEQYF
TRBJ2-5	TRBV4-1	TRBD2	CASSQVDWTSGIQETQYF
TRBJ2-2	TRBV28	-	CASGTEVTGELFF
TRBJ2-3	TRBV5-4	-	CASSLAGTSTDTQYF
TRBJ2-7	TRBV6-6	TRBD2	CATSLGRLAGEYEQYF
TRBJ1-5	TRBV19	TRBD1	CASSVDRARDQPQHF
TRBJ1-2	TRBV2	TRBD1	CASTMNRGDYGYTF
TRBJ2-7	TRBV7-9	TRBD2	CASSPGLANEQYF
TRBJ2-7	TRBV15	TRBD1	CATSRVTGGKDEQYF
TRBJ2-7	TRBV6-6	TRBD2	CASSYSSGYTYEQYF
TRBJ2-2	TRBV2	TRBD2	CASSPGTSGRPMGTGELFF
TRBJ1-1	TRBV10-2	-	CASSDEAENTEAFF
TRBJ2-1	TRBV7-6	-	CASSLSRVNEQFF
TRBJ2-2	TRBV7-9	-	CASSPYTDSGRGGELFF
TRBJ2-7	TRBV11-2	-	CASSFGAGDEQYF